This T cell receptor (beta chain) originates from a study of T cell changes during pregnancy in multiple sclerosis. Some clones are missing from TCRdb's copy, which holds only in-frame ones; the method was immunoSEQ multiplex PCR. The table shows about 67,000 clones, with approximately 91% occurring only once. CDR1 is MGHDK, CDR2 SYGVNS, per germline. The CDR3 runs to 17 residues. The V gene end was trimmed by 2 bases and the J gene end by 6 bases; junction bases not matched to a gene: 9. The sequences come from peripheral blood, collected in the second trimester of pregnancy. V is TRBV25-1 and J is TRBJ2-1, with TRBD2 identical over 11 bases. The sequence was collected from a female donor with multiple sclerosis, enrolled in a pregnancy study. The CDR3: CASSEDRLAGRANEQFF. CDR3 sequence (DNA): TGTGCCAGCAGTGAAGATCGACTAGCGGGAAGGGCCAATGAGCAGTTCTTC.